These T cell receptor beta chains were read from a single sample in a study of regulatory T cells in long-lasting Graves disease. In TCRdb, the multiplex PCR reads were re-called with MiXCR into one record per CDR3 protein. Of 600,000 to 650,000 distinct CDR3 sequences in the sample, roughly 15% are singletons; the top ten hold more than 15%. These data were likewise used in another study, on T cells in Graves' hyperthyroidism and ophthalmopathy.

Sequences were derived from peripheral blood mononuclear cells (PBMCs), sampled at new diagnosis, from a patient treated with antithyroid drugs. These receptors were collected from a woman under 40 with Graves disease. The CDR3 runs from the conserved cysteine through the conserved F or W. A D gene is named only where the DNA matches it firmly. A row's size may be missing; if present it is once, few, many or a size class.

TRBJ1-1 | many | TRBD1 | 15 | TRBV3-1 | TGTGCCAGCAGCCCGACGGGACAGGCCGGGGCGGGAGCTTTCTTT | CASSPTGQAGAGAFF
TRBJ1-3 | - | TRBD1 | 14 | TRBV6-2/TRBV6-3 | TGTGCCAGCATCAAGACAGGGACTGGAAACACCATATATTTT | CASIKTGTGNTIYF
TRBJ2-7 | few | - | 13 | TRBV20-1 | TGCAGTGCTACAGTCCCTCCCGGCTACGAGCAGTACTTC | CSATVPPGYEQYF
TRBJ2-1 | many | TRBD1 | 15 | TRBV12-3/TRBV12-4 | TGTGCCAGCAGCGGTTGGACAGGGACTCACAATGAGCAGTTCTTC | CASSGWTGTHNEQFF
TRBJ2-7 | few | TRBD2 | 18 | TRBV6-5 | TGTGCCAGCAGTTACTCGAGTAGCGGGAGGGCTGGGTCCTACGAGCAGTACTTC | CASSYSSSGRAGSYEQYF
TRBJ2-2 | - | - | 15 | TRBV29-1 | TGCGGCGTTGTTTCGGCGGCGTCGAACACCGGGGAGCTGTTTTTT | CGVVSAASNTGELFF
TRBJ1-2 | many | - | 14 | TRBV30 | TGTGCCTGGAGTGTAGGGCAGGCTAAATATGGCTACACCTTC | CAWSVGQAKYGYTF
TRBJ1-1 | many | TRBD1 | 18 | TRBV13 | TGTGCCAGCAGCTTCGCCCGCTTCAGGGGGCTAGTGAACACTGAAGCTTTCTTT | CASSFARFRGLVNTEAFF
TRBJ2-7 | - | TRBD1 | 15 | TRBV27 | TGTGCCAGCAGCCCGCCGGGACAGATTGCCTACGAGCAGTACTTC | CASSPPGQIAYEQYF
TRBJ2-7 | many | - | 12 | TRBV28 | TGTGCCAGCAGTTTCGTGCGCTACGAGCAGTACTTC | CASSFVRYEQYF
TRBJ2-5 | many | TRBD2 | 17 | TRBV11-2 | TGTGCCAGCAGCTTAAGATATGCGGGAGGGCCGGGAAAGACCCAGTACTTC | CASSLRYAGGPGKTQYF
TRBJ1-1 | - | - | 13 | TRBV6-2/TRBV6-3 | TGTGCCAGCACCAGGCGGGGGAACACTGAAGCTTTCTTT | CASTRRGNTEAFF
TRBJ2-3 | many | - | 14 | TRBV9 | TGTGCCAGCAGCCAAATCCCCGGTCAGGATACGCAGTATTTT | CASSQIPGQDTQYF
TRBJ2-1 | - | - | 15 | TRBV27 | TGTGCCAGCAGTTTAATGGGGGGCGCCTACAATGAGCAGTTCTTC | CASSLMGGAYNEQFF
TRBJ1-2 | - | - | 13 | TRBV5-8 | TGTGCCAGCAGCCCGGAGGCAGGTGCTGGCTACACCTTC | CASSPEAGAGYTF
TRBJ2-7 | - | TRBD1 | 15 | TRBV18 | TGTGCCAGCTCACCAGACAGGGGTGTACAGCTCGAGCAGTACTTC | CASSPDRGVQLEQYF
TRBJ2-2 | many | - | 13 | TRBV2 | TGTGCCAGCTCGGGGGATGGTACCGGGGAGCTGTTTTTT | CASSGDGTGELFF
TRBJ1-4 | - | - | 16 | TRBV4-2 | TGTGCCAGCAGCCAAGGTTCGGAGAGGTCCAATGAAAAACTGTTTTTT | CASSQGSERSNEKLFF
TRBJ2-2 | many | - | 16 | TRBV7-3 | TGTGCCAGCAGCTTAGGTGGACAGACGAACACCGGGGAGCTGTTTTTT | CASSLGGQTNTGELFF
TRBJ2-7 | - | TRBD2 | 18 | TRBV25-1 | TGTGCCAGCAGTGAAGTGAGGCTAGCGGGAGTCCCCCGGGGCGAGCAGTACTTC | CASSEVRLAGVPRGEQYF
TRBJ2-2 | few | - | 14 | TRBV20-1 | TGCAGTGCTAGAGATATGCAACACACCGGGGAGCTGTTTTTT | CSARDMQHTGELFF
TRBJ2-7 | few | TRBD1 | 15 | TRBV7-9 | TGTGCCAGCAGCTTGAGGACAGGGGATCGAAACGAGCAGTACTTC | CASSLRTGDRNEQYF
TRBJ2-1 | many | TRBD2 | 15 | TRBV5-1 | TGCGCCAGCAGTTCTAAACTAGCGGGAGAGAATGAGCAGTTCTTC | CASSSKLAGENEQFF
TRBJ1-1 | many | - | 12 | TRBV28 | TGTGCCGCGAGGGTAATGAACACTGAAGCTTTCTTT | CAARVMNTEAFF
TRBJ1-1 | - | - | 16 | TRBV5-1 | TGCGCCAGCAGCATTAACCCGGGAGGGGGGAACACTGAAGCTTTCTTT | CASSINPGGGNTEAFF
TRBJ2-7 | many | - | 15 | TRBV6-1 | TGTGCCAGCAGCCCAAAATGGGCCTCATGGCGGGAGCAGTACTTC | CASSPKWASWREQYF
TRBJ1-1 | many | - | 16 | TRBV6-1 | TGTGCCAGCAGTGATATAGAGGTCTTCCTGAACACTGAAGCTTTCTTT | CASSDIEVFLNTEAFF
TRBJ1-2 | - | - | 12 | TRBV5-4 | TGTGCCAGCAGCCTGTGGGGGGATGGCTACACCTTC | CASSLWGDGYTF
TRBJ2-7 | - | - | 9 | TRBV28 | TGTGTCATTAGTGACGAGCAGTACTTC | CVISDEQYF
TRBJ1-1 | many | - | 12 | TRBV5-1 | TGCGCCAGCAGGGACGGGACGTTTGAAGCTTTCTTT | CASRDGTFEAFF